These 32 T cell receptor beta chains share one sample of origin, sequenced in a study of beta chain features in type 1 diabetes. Findings and limits, study-wide: Moderately but significantly shorter TCRB CDR3s were found in Type 1 diabetes patients in all four CD4+ subsets.

The sequenced template was cDNA made from the entire isolated RNA. Sequencing was performed with immunoSEQ multiplex PCR; in TCRdb, only in-frame clones are kept and a portion is missing. This sample yields 350,000 to 400,000 clones, of which around 13% are seen a single time; about 0.01% belongs to the top ten. No antigens are known for them. Sample: naive CD4+ T cells from blood. Every receptor here comes from a woman aged 18-29 years with type 1 diabetes.

V usage is TRBV6-6 and J usage is TRBJ1-2, with D possibly TRBD1 on 5 matching bases. Germline assignment: CDR1 MNHNY and CDR2 SVGAGI (reference sequence). The CDR3 totals 16 residues. V was shortened by 6 bases and J by 7 bases, with 24 bases between the two germline ends. CDR3 sequence reads: CASRPTGVKFTGGYTF. CDR3 bases: TGTGCCAGCAGGCCTACGGGGGTGAAGTTTACTGGTGGCTACACCTTC.

The sample holds a few counts of this clone. The chain is built from TRBV29-1 and TRBJ2-3, with TRBD2 matching over 9 bases. Trimming removed 3 bases from V and 4 bases from J; junction bases left unmatched: 5. The CDR3 runs to 14 residues. Germline CDR1 is SQVTM and CDR2 is ANQGSEA. The CDR3 sequence is CSVDPAGGPDTQYF. DNA of the CDR3: TGCAGCGTTGACCCAGCGGGGGGACCAGATACGCAGTATTTT.

The chain is built from TRBV5-4 and TRBJ2-5; 7 bases align to TRBD1. The length of the CDR3 is 13 residues. Germline CDR1 reads SGHNT; CDR2 reads YYREEE (reference sequence). Unmatched junction bases numbered 8, after V lost 7 bases and J lost 5 bases. The DNA of the CDR3 is TGTGCCAGCGGGGAGACAGGGTGGGAGACCCAGTACTTC. Translated: CASGETGWETQYF.

This clone was seen only a few times. The chain uses TRBV30 and TRBJ1-5; D is unresolved. The CDR3 is 13 amino acids. Trimming took off 7 bases at V and 2 bases at J, with 12 bases between the two ends. CDR1 is GTSNPN, CDR2 SVGIG, per germline (reference sequence). The CDR3 nucleotides are TGTGCCTTGGGGAGCGTAGGCAATCAGCCCCAGCATTTT. Encoded protein: CALGSVGNQPQHF.

V gene TRBV18 combines with J gene TRBJ1-4; perhaps TRBD1 as D (5 bases). The CDR3 loop spans 17 amino acids. CDR1 is KGHSH and CDR2 is LQKENI in the germline V gene. The V end lost 3 bases, the J end lost 7 bases, and 21 bases lay between the germline ends. CDR3 DNA sequence: TGTGCCAGCTCACCTCAGGATGTTGGAGGGGCTGGTGAAAAACTGTTTTTT. It encodes CASSPQDVGGAGEKLFF.

The rearrangement uses TRBV29-1 and TRBJ2-1, with a possible D match to TRBD2 (6 bases). Germline CDR1 and CDR2: SQVTM and ANQGSEA. The CDR3 consists of 16 residues. V lost 3 bases and J lost 5, with 20 bases in between. The CDR3 spells CSVELAERAVNNEQFF. Written as DNA, the CDR3 is TGCAGCGTTGAGTTAGCGGAGCGTGCCGTAAACAATGAGCAGTTCTTC.

The gene calls are TRBV7-2 and TRBJ1-1; 8 nucleotides align to TRBD1. The CDR3 has 13 amino acids. CDR1 is SGHTA, CDR2 FQGNSA, per germline. V lost 5 bases, J lost 8 bases, and 7 bases stayed unmatched. The chain's CDR3 is CASSRQGAAEAFF. The CDR3 DNA reads as TGTGCCAGCAGCCGGCAGGGGGCTGCGGAAGCTTTCTTT.

This clone has a handful of counts. This chain joins TRBV9 and TRBJ2-3; 11 bases match TRBD2. V dropped 4 bases and J dropped 6; count of bases not matched to a gene: 10. CDR3 length: 16 amino acids. Germline V gives CDR1 SGDLS, CDR2 YYNGEE. The CDR3 nucleotides are TGTGCCAGCAGCCTCGCATTAGCGGGAGGGGTGGATACGCAGTATTTT. It yields the protein CASSLALAGGVDTQYF.

Only a few counts were recorded for this clone. This sequence joins TRBV5-6 and TRBJ2-5; 7 positions match TRBD2. V lost 2 bases, J lost 2 bases, and 3 bases stayed unmatched. CDR3 length: 14 residues. Germline lookup yields CDR1 SGHDT and CDR2 YYEEEE. CDR3 in amino acids: CASSFRDYQETQYF. The CDR3 bases are TGTGCCAGCAGCTTCCGGGACTATCAAGAGACCCAGTACTTC.

This clone was counted a few times. J is TRBJ1-5 and V is TRBV27; D is undetermined. The CDR3 extends over 18 amino acids. The V and J ends lost 2 bases and 3 bases respectively, with 20 bases between them. Per germline, CDR1 MNHEY and CDR2 SMNVEV (reference sequence). The CDR3 nucleotides are TGTGCCAGCAGTTTAAACCCCCTTTCTAGGTTAGACAATCAGCCCCAGCATTTT. Translated, it gives CASSLNPLSRLDNQPQHF.

The genes are TRBV5-4 and TRBJ1-1; D is perhaps TRBD1 (5 bases). Germline V gene lookup returns CDR1 SGHNT and CDR2 YYREEE (reference sequence). The CDR3 is 12 amino acids. V was clipped by 3 bases and J by 2 bases, with 5 bases between them. The CDR3 sequence: CASSWGNTEAFF. The CDR3 DNA sequence: TGTGCCAGCAGCTGGGGCAACACTGAAGCTTTCTTT.

The genes are TRBV5-1 and TRBJ2-5; 8 bases fit TRBD1. The germline gives CDR1 SGHRS, CDR2 YFSETQ. The J segment lost 3 bases and the V segment lost 8 bases, leaving 9 bases of the junction unmatched. The CDR3 sequence is 14 residues long. The CDR3 sequence: CASKTGVTKETQYF. The CDR3 DNA sequence: TGCGCCAGTAAGACAGGGGTGACGAAAGAGACCCAGTACTTC.

The chain couples TRBV11-2 to TRBJ2-7, with D tentatively TRBD2 (6 bases). Germline assignment: CDR1 SGHAT and CDR2 FQNNGV. CDR3 length: 13 amino acids. The germline V and J ends were trimmed by 3 bases and 1 base, with 7 bases remaining between them. The CDR3 sequence is CASSFAGSYEQYF. CDR3 bases: TGTGCCAGCAGCTTTGCGGGATCCTACGAGCAGTACTTC.

This clone was detected only a few times. V usage is TRBV7-9 and J usage is TRBJ2-3, with D perhaps TRBD2 (6 bases). The length of the CDR3 is 14 residues. The ends were cut back, 8 bases at V and 1 base at J, with 13 bases in the middle. Germline loops: CDR1 SEHNR, CDR2 FQNEAQ (reference sequence). CDR3 DNA: TGTGCCAGCGGAACGGGAGCTGGCACAGATACGCAGTATTTT. This encodes CASGTGAGTDTQYF. The full variable domain, its missing parts supplied by reference TRBV7-9 and TRBJ2-3, is DTGVSQNPRHKITKRGQNVTFRCDPISEHNRLYWYRQTLGQGPEFLTYFQNEAQLEKSRLLSDRFSAERPKGSFSTLEIQRTEQGDSAMYLCASGTGAGTDTQYFGPGTRLTVL.

This clone was picked up a small number of times. The chain combines TRBV5-1 with TRBJ2-1; 10 nucleotides align to TRBD1. Losses at the gene ends were 5 bases for V and 4 bases for J; bases not matched to a gene: 6. Germline CDR1 and CDR2: SGHRS and YFSETQ. CDR3 length equals 15 residues. The CDR3 region is CASRYLGQGYNEQFF. DNA of the CDR3: TGCGCCAGCAGGTACCTGGGACAGGGGTACAATGAGCAGTTCTTC.

The chain couples TRBV4-1 to TRBJ1-6; perhaps TRBD1 as D (6 bases). The V gene's germline CDR1 is MGHRA and CDR2 YSYEKL. V gave up 1 base and J gave up 17 bases, with 18 bases separating them. The CDR3 totals 14 residues. CDR3 in DNA: TGCGCCAGCAGCCAAGGGCCGGGGACACCAGGGGTCCACTTT. Its translation is CASSQGPGTPGVHF.

This clone came up a few times. This sample includes further DNA sequences coding for the same CDR3. Written as DNA, the CDR3 is TGTGCCAGCAGCCGGACTAGCGGCCAAGAGACCCAGTACTTC. The encoded protein is CASSRTSGQETQYF. The J gene is TRBJ2-5, the V gene TRBV14, with TRBD2 matching over 10 bases. Germline values: CDR1 SGHDN, CDR2 FVKESK. V was pared by 4 bases and J by 1 base, with 0 bases of the junction left unmatched. CDR3 size: 14 residues.

The V call is TRBV28, the J call TRBJ2-7; 11 nucleotides align to TRBD2. The CDR3 sequence is 14 residues long. In germline, CDR1 is MDHEN, CDR2 SYDVKM. Losses at the gene ends were 6 bases for V and 4 bases for J; bases not matched to a gene: 5. The CDR3 sequence: CASRTSGSYYEQYF. Written as DNA, the CDR3 is TGTGCCAGCAGAACTAGCGGGAGTTATTACGAGCAGTACTTC.

This clone was recorded a few times. The V and J genes are TRBV30 and TRBJ2-5; TRBD2 might be the D (6 bases). Trimming cost V 1 base and J 4 bases, with 7 bases left between them. Germline assignment: CDR1 GTSNPN and CDR2 SVGIG (reference sequence). The CDR3 is made up of 12 amino acids. The CDR3 protein is CAWSGAGETQYF. The CDR3 region has the DNA TGTGCCTGGAGTGGAGCGGGAGAGACCCAGTACTTC.

The rearrangement links TRBV7-9 to TRBJ2-1; 7 bases agree with TRBD2. This CDR3 contains 16 residues. CDR1 SEHNR and CDR2 FQNEAQ come from the germline V gene (reference sequence). Unmatched junction bases numbered 18, after V lost 7 bases and J lost 9 bases. Here the CDR3 DNA reads TGTGCCAGCACCGGGGGGAAGGGCCTCGGGGGTAGTGAGCAGTTCTTC. Amino acid sequence: CASTGGKGLGGSEQFF.

CDR3 protein: CASSQWGPGGYTF. For the CDR3, the DNA is TGTGCCAGCAGCCAATGGGGGCCTGGGGGCTACACCTTC. The chain uses TRBV14 and TRBJ1-2; possible D gene TRBD1, 6 bases. V was shortened by 2 bases and J by 8 bases, with 12 bases between the two germline ends. The CDR3 runs to 13 residues. Germline CDR1 reads SGHDN; CDR2 reads FVKESK.

The genes are TRBV18 and TRBJ2-3, with D unclear. The CDR3 is 13 amino acids. Germline-derived CDR1 and CDR2 are KGHSH and LQKENI. The ends were cut back, 1 base at V and 4 bases at J, with 6 bases in the middle. CDR3: CASSPLASDTQYF. The CDR3, as DNA: TGTGCCAGCTCACCACTGGCTTCAGATACGCAGTATTTT.

The chain recombines TRBV29-1 with TRBJ1-4, with D hard to call. The CDR3 is 16 amino acids. V lost 6 bases, J lost 3 bases, and 20 bases lay in between. CDR1 is SQVTM and CDR2 is ANQGSEA in the germline V gene. The CDR3 spells CSVLTHARAPNEKLFF. The CDR3 bases are TGCAGCGTCCTCACCCATGCGCGGGCACCTAATGAAAAACTGTTTTTT. Full variable domain (outside the CDR3, taken from reference TRBV29-1 and TRBJ1-4): SAVISQKPSRDICQRGTSLTIQCQVDSQVTMMFWYRQQPGQSLTLIATANQGSEATYESGFVIDKFPISRPNLTFSTLTVSNMSPEDSSIYLCSVLTHARAPNEKLFFGSGTQLSVL.

The V call is TRBV4-1, the J call TRBJ1-1; D call uncertain. The CDR3 extends over 15 amino acids. In germline, CDR1 is MGHRA, CDR2 YSYEKL. V shed 4 bases and J shed 2 bases, with 14 bases lying between them. DNA of the CDR3: TGCGCCAGCAGCCGACGGGGTGGAAAAAACACTGAAGCTTTCTTT. Protein product: CASSRRGGKNTEAFF.

Only a few counts were recorded for this clone. The V gene is TRBV5-4, the J gene TRBJ1-2; 8 positions agree with TRBD1. Losses at the gene ends were 4 bases for V and 6 bases for J; bases not matched to a gene: 11. The germline V gene has CDR1 SGHNT and CDR2 YYREEE (reference sequence). The CDR3 covers 15 residues. The CDR3 is CASSNPDREVNGYTF. The CDR3 DNA sequence: TGTGCCAGCAGCAACCCGGACAGGGAGGTGAATGGCTACACCTTC.

V usage is TRBV5-1 and J usage is TRBJ1-6; D ambiguous. The V end was cut by 2 bases, the J end by 9 bases, with 6 bases between. The CDR3 length is 12 residues. CDR1 is SGHRS and CDR2 is YFSETQ in the germline V gene. CDR3 sequence: CASSFEGSPLHF. The CDR3 region has the DNA TGCGCCAGCAGCTTCGAGGGTTCACCCCTCCACTTT.

The V call is TRBV19, the J call TRBJ2-5; D unresolved. This CDR3 contains 13 residues. V was trimmed by 3 bases and J by 5 bases, leaving 10 bases between them. Germline V lookup: CDR1 LNHDA, CDR2 SQIVND (reference sequence). Here the CDR3 reads CASSMASRETQYF. CDR3 DNA: TGTGCCAGTAGTATGGCTAGTCGGGAGACCCAGTACTTC.

This clone was seen a few times. The chain uses TRBV11-2 and TRBJ2-6; D gene ambiguous. V lost 5 bases and J 0 bases, leaving 8 bases between the germline ends. The CDR3 length is 15 residues. The germline gives CDR1 SGHAT, CDR2 FQNNGV. The CDR3 protein is CASSLQVSGANVLTF. In DNA form, the CDR3 reads TGTGCCAGCAGCCTCCAGGTCTCTGGGGCCAACGTCCTGACTTTC.

The rearrangement uses TRBV19 and TRBJ1-5; D not certain. CDR3 size: 14 residues. The V end lost 6 bases, the J end lost 3 bases, and 12 bases lay between the germline ends. Germline-derived CDR1 and CDR2 are LNHDA and SQIVND (reference sequence). Here the CDR3 reads CASSAGRINQPQHF. The DNA for the CDR3 is TGTGCCAGTAGCGCCGGGAGAATCAATCAGCCCCAGCATTTT.

This clone was observed a handful of times. The chain joins TRBV28 to TRBJ2-3, with 7 bases aligning to TRBD2. The CDR3 is 17 amino acids. CDR1 and CDR2 (germline): MDHEN, SYDVKM. The V gene end was trimmed by 1 base and the J gene end by 2 bases; junction bases not matched to a gene: 9. The CDR3 sequence: CASSLLGPAGITDTQYF. CDR3 nucleotide sequence: TGTGCCAGCAGTTTATTAGGCCCAGCGGGGATCACAGATACGCAGTATTTT.

The genes are TRBV28 and TRBJ1-2; TRBD1 matches 11 bases. The CDR3 loop spans 15 amino acids. The J segment lost 4 bases and the V segment lost 2 bases, leaving 3 bases of the junction unmatched. Germline CDR1 is MDHEN and CDR2 is SYDVKM. In DNA, the CDR3 is TGTGCCAGCAGTTTAGGACAGGGGGCCGGCTATGGCTACACCTTC. Translated, it gives CASSLGQGAGYGYTF.

The rearrangement links TRBV9 to TRBJ2-1; D might be TRBD2 (7 bases). The CDR3 spans 15 residues. CDR1 is SGDLS, CDR2 YYNGEE, per germline. Trimming removed 6 bases at V and 7 bases at J, with 20 bases between. CDR3: CASTLDGGRINEQFF. CDR3 DNA: TGTGCCAGCACCCTGGACGGGGGGCGCATTAATGAGCAGTTCTTC. The full variable domain, completed using reference TRBV9 and TRBJ2-1, is DSGVTQTPKHLITATGQRVTLRCSPRSGDLSVYWYQQSLDQGLQFLIQYYNGEERAKGNILERFSAQQFPDLHSELNLSSLELGDSALYFCASTLDGGRINEQFFGPGTRLTVL.